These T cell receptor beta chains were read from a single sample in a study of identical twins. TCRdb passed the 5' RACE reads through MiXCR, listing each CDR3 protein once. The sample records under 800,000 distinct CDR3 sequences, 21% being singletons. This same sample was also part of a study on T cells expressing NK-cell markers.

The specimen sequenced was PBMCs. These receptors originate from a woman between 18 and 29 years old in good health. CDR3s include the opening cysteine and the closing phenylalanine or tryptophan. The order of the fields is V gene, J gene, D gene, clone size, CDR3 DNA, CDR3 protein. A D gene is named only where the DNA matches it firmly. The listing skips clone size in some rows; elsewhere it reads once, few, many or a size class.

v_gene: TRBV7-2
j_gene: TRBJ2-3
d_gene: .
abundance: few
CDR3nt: TGTGCCAACTCAGGGCCCTCGCTAGATACGCAGTATTTT
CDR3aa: CANSGPSLDTQYF

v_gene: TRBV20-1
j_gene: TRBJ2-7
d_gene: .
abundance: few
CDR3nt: TGCAGTGCGACGAGAGAAAATGTCCCCTACGAGCAGTACTTC
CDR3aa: CSATRENVPYEQYF

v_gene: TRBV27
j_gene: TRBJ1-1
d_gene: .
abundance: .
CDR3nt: TGTGCCAGCAGTACTCGCCTACTCCCTGGGGCTTTCTTT
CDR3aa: CASSTRLLPGAFF

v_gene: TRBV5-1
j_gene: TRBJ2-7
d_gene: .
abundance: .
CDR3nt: TGCGCCAGCAGCTTGGATGCGGACGAGCAGTACTTC
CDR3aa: CASSLDADEQYF

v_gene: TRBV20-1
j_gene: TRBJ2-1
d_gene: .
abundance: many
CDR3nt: TGCAGTGCTAGAGGGCCCCAAGGCGATGAGCAGTTCTTC
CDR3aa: CSARGPQGDEQFF

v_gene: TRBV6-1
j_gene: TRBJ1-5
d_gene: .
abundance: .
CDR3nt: TGTGCCAGCAGCTCTATCTCCCAGGGTAAAAGTCAGCCCCAGCATTTT
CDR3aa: CASSSISQGKSQPQHF

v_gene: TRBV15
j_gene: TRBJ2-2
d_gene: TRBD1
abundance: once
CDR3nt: TGTGCCACCAGCGGACATGGGACAGGGGAATCCGGGGAGCTGTTTTTT
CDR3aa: CATSGHGTGESGELFF

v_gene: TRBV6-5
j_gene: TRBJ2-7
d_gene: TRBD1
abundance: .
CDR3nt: TGTGCCAGCAGTTACTCTGGGACAGGGAGCGAGCAGTACTTC
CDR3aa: CASSYSGTGSEQYF

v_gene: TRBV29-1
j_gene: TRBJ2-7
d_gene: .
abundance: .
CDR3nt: TGCAGCGTTATAAAGGGAGACTACGAGCAGTACTTC
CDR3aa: CSVIKGDYEQYF

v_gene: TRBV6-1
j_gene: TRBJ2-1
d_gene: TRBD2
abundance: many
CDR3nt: TGTGCCAGCTCCACGACTAGCGGGGGTTACAATGAGCAGTTCTTC
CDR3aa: CASSTTSGGYNEQFF

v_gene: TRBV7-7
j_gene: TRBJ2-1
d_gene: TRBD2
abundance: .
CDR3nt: TGTGCTAGCAGCATGGCGGGGGGGTCGTATAATGAGCAGTTCTTC
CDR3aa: CASSMAGGSYNEQFF

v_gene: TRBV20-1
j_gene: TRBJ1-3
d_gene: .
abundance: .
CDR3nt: TGCAGTGCTAGCCTCAACTTTAATACTGGAAACACCATATATTTT
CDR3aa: CSASLNFNTGNTIYF

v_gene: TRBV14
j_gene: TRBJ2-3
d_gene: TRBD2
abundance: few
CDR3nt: TGTGCCAGCAGCCAACGAGGGGGACTAGCGGGGGCCCTGAGACCAGATACGCAGTATTTT
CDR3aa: CASSQRGGLAGALRPDTQYF

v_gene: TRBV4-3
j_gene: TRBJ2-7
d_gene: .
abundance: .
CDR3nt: TGCGCCAGCAGCCAAGTGGGTTCCTACGAGCAGTACTTC
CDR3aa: CASSQVGSYEQYF

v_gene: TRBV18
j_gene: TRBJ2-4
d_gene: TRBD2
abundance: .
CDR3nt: TGTGCCAGCTCACCCCTGACTAGCGTAGCCAAAAACATTCAGTACTTC
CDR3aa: CASSPLTSVAKNIQYF

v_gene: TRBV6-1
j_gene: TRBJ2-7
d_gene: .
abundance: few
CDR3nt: TGTGCCAGCACGGGGCGAAACTCCTACGAGCAGTACTTC
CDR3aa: CASTGRNSYEQYF

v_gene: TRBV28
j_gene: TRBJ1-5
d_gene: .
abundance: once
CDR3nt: TGTGCCAGCAGAAAACGTCAGCCCCAGCATTTT
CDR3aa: CASRKRQPQHF

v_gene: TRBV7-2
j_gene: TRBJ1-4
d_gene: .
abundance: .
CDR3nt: TGTGCCATCAGGCGCAAGGGCGGGAAACTGTTTTTT
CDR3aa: CAIRRKGGKLFF

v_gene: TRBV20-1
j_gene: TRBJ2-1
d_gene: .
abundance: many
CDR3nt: TGCAGTGCTAGTGAGGAGGGGGGTTACAATGAGCAGTTCTTC
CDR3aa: CSASEEGGYNEQFF

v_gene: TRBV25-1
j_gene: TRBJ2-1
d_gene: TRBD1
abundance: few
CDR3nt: TGTGCCAGTCTTCGACAGGGGGCCAACAATGAGCAGTTCTTC
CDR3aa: CASLRQGANNEQFF

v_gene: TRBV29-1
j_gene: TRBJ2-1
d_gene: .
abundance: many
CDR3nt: TGCAGCGTTGAAGATGAGCAGTTCTTC
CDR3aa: CSVEDEQFF

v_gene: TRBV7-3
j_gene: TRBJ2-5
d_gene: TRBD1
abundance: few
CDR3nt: TGTGCCAGCAGCCGGGACAGGTGGGAGACCCAGTACTTC
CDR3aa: CASSRDRWETQYF

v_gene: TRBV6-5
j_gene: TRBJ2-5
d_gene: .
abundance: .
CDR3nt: TGTGCCAGCAGTTACTCGATGCCGACCGGGACCCAGTACTTC
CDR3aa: CASSYSMPTGTQYF

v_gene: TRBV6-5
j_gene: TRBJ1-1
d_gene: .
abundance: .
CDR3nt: TGTGCCAGCAGTTATACCCCCGGGACGGTGAACACTGAAGCTTTCTTT
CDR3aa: CASSYTPGTVNTEAFF

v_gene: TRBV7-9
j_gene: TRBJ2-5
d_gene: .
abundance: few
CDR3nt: TGTGCCGGAATTTTAACTCAATTAGGGGAGACCCAGTACTTC
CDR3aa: CAGILTQLGETQYF

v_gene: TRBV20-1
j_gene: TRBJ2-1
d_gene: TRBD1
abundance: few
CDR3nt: TGCTTTCCGGGACAGGGGGGCAATGAGCAGTTCTTC
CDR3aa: CFPGQGGNEQFF

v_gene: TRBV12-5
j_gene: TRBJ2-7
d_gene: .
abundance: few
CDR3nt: TGTGCTAGTGGTTTGGTAATTGGAGGGAGGACCTACGAGCAGTACTTC
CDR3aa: CASGLVIGGRTYEQYF

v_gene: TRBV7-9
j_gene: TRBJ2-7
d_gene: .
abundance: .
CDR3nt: TGTGCCAGCAGCTTAGAACACGCGGGCAGCTCCTACGAGCAGTACTTC
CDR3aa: CASSLEHAGSSYEQYF

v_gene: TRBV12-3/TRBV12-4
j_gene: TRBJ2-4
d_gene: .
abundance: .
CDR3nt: TGTGCCAGCAGTACCGGGACGGAGGTCCAAAACATTCAGTACTTC
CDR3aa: CASSTGTEVQNIQYF

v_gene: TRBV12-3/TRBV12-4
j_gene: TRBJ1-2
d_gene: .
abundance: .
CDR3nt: TGTGCCAGCAGTTTAGCGCAAATGGGGGTGGGCTATGGCTACACCTTC
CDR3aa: CASSLAQMGVGYGYTF

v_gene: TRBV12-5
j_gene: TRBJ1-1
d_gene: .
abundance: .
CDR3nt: TGTGCTAGTGGAATACAAGGCGGAACTGAAGCTTTCTTT
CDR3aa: CASGIQGGTEAFF

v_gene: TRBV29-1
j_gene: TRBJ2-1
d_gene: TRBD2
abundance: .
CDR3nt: TGCAGCGTGAAGAAGCGGGAGGGTTATGATGAGCAGTTCTTC
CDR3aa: CSVKKREGYDEQFF

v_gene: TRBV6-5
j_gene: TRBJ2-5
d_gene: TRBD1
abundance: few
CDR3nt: TGTGCCAGCAGTTCTCGACAGGGAGTGGAGACCCAGTACTTC
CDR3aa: CASSSRQGVETQYF

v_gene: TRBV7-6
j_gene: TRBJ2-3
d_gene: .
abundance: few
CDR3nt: TGTGCCAGCAGCTCCACTAACTCAGGCACAGATACGCAGTATTTT
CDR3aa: CASSSTNSGTDTQYF

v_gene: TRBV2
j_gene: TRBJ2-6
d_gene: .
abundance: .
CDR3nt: TGTGCCAGCAGTGAAGGACAGTTCCTCCTCTCTGGGGCCAACGTCCTGACTTTC
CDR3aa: CASSEGQFLLSGANVLTF

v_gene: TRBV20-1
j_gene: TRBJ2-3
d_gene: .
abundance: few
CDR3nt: TGCAGTGCTGCCGGGACAAAGAACACAGATACGCAGTATTTT
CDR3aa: CSAAGTKNTDTQYF

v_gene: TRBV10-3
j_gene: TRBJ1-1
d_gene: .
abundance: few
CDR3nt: TGTGCCATCAGTGAAGATGTAGTCGGGGGGGTGAACACTGAAGCTTTCTTT
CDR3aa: CAISEDVVGGVNTEAFF

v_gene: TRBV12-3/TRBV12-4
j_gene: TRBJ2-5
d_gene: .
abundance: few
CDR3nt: TGTGCCAGCAACAAAAGTCCCCTGGAGACCCAGTACTTC
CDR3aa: CASNKSPLETQYF

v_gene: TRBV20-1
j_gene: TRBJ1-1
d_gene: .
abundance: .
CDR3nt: TGCAGTGCTTTGGGGGCGACACCGACCGAAGCTTTCTTT
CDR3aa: CSALGATPTEAFF

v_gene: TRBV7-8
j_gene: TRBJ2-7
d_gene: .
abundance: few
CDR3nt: TGTGCCAGCAGCCTACGTGGGGCTAGAGGGTACTACGAGCAGTACTTC
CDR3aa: CASSLRGARGYYEQYF

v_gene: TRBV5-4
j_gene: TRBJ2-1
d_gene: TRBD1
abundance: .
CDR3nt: TGTGCCAGCAGCGGGATCCGACAGGGGAACTACAATGAGCAGTTCTTC
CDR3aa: CASSGIRQGNYNEQFF

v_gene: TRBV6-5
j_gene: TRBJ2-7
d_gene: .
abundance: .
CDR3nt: TGTGCCAGCAGTTACTCGCGGGCCTACGAGCAGTACTTC
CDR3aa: CASSYSRAYEQYF

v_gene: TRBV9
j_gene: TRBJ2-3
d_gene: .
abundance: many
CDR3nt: TGTGCCAGCAGCGGGGGACTGCGCACAGATACGCAGTATTTT
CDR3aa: CASSGGLRTDTQYF

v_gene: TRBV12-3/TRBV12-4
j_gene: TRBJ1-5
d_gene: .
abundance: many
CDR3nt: TGTGCCAGCAGTTTGATGCCCGGGGAACAGCCCCAGCATTTT
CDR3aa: CASSLMPGEQPQHF